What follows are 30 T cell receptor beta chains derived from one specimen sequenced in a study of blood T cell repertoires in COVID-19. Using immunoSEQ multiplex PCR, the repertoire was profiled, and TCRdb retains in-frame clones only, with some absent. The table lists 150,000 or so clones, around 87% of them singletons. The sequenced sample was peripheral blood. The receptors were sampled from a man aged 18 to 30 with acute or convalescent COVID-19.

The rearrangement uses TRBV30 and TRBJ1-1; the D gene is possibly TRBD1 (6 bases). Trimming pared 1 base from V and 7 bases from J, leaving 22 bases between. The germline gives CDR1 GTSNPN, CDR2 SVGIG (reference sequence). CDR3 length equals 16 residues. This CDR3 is CAWSAFPNREVGEAFF. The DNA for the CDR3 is TGTGCCTGGAGTGCATTCCCCAACAGGGAAGTAGGTGAAGCTTTCTTT. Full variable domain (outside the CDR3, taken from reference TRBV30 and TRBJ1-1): SQTIHQWPATLVQPVGSPLSLECTVEGTSNPNLYWYRQAAGRGLQLLFYSVGIGQISSEVPQNLSASRPQDRQFILSSKKLLLSDSGFYLCAWSAFPNREVGEAFFGQGTRLTVV.

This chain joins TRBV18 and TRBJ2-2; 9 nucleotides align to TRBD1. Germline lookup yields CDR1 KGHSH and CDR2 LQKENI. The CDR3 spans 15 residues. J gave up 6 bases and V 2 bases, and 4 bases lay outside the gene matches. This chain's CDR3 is CASSPMGQGAGELFF. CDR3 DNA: TGTGCCAGCTCACCAATGGGACAGGGAGCCGGGGAGCTGTTTTTT.

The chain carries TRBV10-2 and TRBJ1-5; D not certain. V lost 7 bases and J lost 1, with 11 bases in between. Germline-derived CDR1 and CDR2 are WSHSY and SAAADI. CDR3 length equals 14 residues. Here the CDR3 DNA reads TGCGCCAGCACCACCGGGTCGAGCAATCAGCCCCAGCATTTT. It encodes CASTTGSSNQPQHF.

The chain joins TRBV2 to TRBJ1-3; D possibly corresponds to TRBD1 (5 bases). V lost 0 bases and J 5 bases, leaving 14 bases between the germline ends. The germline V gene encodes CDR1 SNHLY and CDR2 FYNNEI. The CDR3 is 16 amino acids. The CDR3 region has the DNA TGTGCCAGCAGTGAAGCGGGGCAGGGTAGGAGAAACACCATATATTTT. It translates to CASSEAGQGRRNTIYF.

DNA for the CDR3: TGTGCCAGCAGTTTAAGAGGGTTTGGCACTGAAGCTTTCTTT. This encodes CASSLRGFGTEAFF. The rearrangement links TRBV27 to TRBJ1-1; D is uncertain. Germline loops: CDR1 MNHEY, CDR2 SMNVEV (reference sequence). Trimming stripped 2 bases from V and 4 bases from J, with 11 bases between. This CDR3 is built from 14 residues.

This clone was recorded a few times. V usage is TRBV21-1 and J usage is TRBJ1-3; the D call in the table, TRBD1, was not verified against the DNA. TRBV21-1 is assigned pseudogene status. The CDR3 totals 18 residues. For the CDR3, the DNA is TGTGCCAGCAGTACTCTTTGGGGCGAAGTCTCTACTGGAAACACCATATATTTT. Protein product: CASSTLWGEVSTGNTIYF.

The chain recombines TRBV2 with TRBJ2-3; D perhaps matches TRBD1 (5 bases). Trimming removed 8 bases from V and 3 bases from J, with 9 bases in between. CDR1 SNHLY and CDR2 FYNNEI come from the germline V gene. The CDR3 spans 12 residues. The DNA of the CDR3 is TGTGCCAGCCAACAGGATACAGATACGCAGTATTTT. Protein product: CASQQDTDTQYF.

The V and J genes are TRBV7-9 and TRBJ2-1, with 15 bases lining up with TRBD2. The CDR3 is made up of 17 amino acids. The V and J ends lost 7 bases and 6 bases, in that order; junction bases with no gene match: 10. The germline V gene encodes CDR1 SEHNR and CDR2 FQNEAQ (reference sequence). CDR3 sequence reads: CASTTPRGLAGGNEQFF. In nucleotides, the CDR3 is TGTGCCAGCACCACGCCGAGGGGACTAGCGGGGGGCAATGAGCAGTTCTTC. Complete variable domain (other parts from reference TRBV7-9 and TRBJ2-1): DTGVSQNPRHKITKRGQNVTFRCDPISEHNRLYWYRQTLGQGPEFLTYFQNEAQLEKSRLLSDRFSAERPKGSFSTLEIQRTEQGDSAMYLCASTTPRGLAGGNEQFFGPGTRLTVL.

The DNA for the CDR3 is TGTGCCACTAACGGACAGGGAGGGCAAGAGACCCAGTACTTC. Protein: CATNGQGGQETQYF. The chain is built from TRBV2 and TRBJ2-5, with D perhaps TRBD1 (8 bases). The CDR3 runs to 14 residues. Between the trimmed V and J ends, which lost 10 bases and 2 bases, there was a span of 17 bases. Germline loops: CDR1 SNHLY, CDR2 FYNNEI. The full variable domain, rest sourced from reference TRBV2 and TRBJ2-5, is EPEVTQTPSHQVTQMGQEVILRCVPISNHLYFYWYRQILGQKVEFLVSFYNNEISEKSEIFDDQFSVERPDGSNFTLKIRSTKLEDSAMYFCATNGQGGQETQYFGPGTRLLVL.

The CDR3 DNA reads as TGTGCCTCCCAACCGGGACATTACTACTACGAGCAGTACTTC. The encoded protein is CASQPGHYYYEQYF. The chain recombines TRBV5-8 with TRBJ2-7; tentatively, D is TRBD1 (6 bases). Trimming cost V 10 bases and J 3 bases, with 20 bases left between them. This CDR3 has 14 amino acids. Germline values: CDR1 SGHTS, CDR2 YDEGEE.

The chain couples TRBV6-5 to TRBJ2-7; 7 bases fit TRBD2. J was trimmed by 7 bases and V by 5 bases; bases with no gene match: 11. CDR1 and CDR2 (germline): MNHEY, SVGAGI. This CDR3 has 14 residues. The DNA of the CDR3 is TGTGCCAGCAGTCCGAGGAACCTGGGGGGGGAGCAGTACGTC. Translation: CASSPRNLGGEQYV.

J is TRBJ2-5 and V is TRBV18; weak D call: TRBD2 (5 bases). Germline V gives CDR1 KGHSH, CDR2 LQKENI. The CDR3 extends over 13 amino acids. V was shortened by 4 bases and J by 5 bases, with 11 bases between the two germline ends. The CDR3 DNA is TGTGCCAGCTCACGCCCGGGATGGGAGACCCAGTACTTC. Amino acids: CASSRPGWETQYF.

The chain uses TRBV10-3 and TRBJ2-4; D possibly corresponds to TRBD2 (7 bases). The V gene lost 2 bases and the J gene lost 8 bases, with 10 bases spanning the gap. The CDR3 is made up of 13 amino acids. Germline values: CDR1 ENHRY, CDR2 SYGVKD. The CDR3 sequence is CAISEAGADIQYF. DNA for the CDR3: TGTGCCATCAGTGAGGCGGGGGCAGACATTCAGTACTTC.

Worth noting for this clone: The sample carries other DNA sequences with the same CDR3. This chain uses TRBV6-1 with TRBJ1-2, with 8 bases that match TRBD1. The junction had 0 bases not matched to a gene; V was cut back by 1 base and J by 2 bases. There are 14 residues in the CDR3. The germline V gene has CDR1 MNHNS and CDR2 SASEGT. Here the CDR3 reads CASSEGTGNYGYTF. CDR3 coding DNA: TGTGCCAGCAGTGAAGGGACAGGGAACTATGGCTACACCTTC.

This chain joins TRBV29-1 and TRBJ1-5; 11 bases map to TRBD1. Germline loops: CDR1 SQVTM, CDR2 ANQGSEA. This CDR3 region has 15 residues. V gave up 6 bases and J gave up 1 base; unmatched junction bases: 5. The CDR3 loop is CSVRTGGESNQPQHF. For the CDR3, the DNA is TGCAGCGTACGGACAGGGGGCGAAAGCAATCAGCCCCAGCATTTT. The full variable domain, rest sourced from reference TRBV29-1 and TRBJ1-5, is SAVISQKPSRDICQRGTSLTIQCQVDSQVTMMFWYRQQPGQSLTLIATANQGSEATYESGFVIDKFPISRPNLTFSTLTVSNMSPEDSSIYLCSVRTGGESNQPQHFGDGTRLSIL.

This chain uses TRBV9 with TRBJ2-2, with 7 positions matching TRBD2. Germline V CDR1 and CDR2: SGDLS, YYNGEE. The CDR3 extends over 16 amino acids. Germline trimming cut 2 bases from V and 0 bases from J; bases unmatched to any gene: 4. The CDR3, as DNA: TGTGCCAGCAGCGTGACGGGAGGCTCGAACACCGGGGAGCTGTTTTTT. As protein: CASSVTGGSNTGELFF.

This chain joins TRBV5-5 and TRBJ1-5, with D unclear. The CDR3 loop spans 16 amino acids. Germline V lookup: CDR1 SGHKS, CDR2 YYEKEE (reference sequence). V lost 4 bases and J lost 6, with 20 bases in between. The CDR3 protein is CASSHQPRRESQPQHF. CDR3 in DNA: TGTGCCAGCAGCCACCAACCGCGGAGGGAATCTCAGCCCCAGCATTTT.

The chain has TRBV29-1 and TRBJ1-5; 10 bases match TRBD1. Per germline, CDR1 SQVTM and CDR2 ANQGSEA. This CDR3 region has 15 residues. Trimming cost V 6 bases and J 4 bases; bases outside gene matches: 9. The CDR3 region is CSVYTGTGVNQPQHF. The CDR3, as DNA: TGCAGCGTCTACACCGGGACAGGGGTAAATCAGCCCCAGCATTTT.

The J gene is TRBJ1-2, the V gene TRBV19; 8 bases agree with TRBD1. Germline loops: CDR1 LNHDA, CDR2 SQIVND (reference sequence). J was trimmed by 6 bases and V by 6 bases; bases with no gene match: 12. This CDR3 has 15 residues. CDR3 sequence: CASSRTGRHYDGYTF. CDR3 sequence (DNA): TGTGCCAGTAGCAGGACAGGGCGTCATTATGATGGCTACACCTTC.

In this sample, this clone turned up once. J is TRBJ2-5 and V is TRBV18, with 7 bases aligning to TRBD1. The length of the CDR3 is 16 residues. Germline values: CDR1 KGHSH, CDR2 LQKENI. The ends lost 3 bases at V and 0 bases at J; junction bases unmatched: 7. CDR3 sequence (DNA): TGTGCCAGCTCACCCCCGGGACAGCAGTACCAAGAGACCCAGTACTTC. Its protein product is CASSPPGQQYQETQYF. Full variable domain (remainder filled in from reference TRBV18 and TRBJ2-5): NAGVMQNPRHLVRRRGQEARLRCSPMKGHSHVYWYRQLPEEGLKFMVYLQKENIIDESGMPKERFSAEFPKEGPSILRIQQVVRGDSAAYFCASSPPGQQYQETQYFGPGTRLLVL.

The CDR3 nucleotides read TGTGCCAGCAGCCCCAAACAGGGGGGCGGGTCTCGTAACACTGAAGCTTTCTTT. Its translation: CASSPKQGGGSRNTEAFF. V usage is TRBV3-1 (or the pseudogene TRBV3-2) and J usage is TRBJ1-1; 8 nucleotides agree with TRBD1. Trimming cost V 4 bases and J 2 bases; bases outside gene matches: 15. The V gene's germline CDR1 is LGHDT and CDR2 YNNKEL (reference sequence). The CDR3 loop spans 18 amino acids.

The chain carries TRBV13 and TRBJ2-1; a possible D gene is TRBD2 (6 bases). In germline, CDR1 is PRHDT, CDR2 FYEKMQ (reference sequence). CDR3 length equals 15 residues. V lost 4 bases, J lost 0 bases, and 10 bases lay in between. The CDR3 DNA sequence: TGTGCCAGCAGCTCCGGACTATACTCCTACAATGAGCAGTTCTTC. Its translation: CASSSGLYSYNEQFF.

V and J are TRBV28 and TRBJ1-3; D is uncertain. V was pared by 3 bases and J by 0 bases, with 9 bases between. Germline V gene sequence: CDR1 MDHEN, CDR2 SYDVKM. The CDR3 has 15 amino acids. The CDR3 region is CASSLSGNSGNTIYF. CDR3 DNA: TGTGCCAGCAGTTTGTCCGGGAACTCTGGAAACACCATATATTTT.

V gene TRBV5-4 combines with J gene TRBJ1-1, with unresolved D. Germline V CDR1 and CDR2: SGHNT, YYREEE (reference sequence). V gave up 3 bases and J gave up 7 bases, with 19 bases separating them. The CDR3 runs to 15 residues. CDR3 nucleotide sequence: TGTGCCAGCAGCTCCAAAGGCACCGGACGGGGTGAAGCTTTCTTT. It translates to CASSSKGTGRGEAFF.

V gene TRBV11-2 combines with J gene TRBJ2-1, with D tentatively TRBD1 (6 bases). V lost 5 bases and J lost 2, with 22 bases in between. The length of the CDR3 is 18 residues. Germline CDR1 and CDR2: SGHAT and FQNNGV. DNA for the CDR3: TGTGCCAGCAGCCCTGTGGGGGCACGGGTGACTACCTACAATGAGCAGTTCTTC. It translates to CASSPVGARVTTYNEQFF.

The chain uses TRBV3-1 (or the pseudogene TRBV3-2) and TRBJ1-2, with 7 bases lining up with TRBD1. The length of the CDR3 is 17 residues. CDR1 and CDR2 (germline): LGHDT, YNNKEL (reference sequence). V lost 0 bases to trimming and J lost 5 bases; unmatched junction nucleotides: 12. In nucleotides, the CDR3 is TGTGCCAGCAGCCAAGATCCGGCAGGGGGGAAGTTTTATGGCTACACCTTC. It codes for CASSQDPAGGKFYGYTF.

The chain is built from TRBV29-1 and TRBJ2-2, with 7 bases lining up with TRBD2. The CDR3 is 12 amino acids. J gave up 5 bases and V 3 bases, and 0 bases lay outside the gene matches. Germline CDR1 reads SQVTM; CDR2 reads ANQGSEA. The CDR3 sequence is CSVDGGTGELFF. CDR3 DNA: TGCAGCGTTGACGGGGGGACCGGGGAGCTGTTTTTT.

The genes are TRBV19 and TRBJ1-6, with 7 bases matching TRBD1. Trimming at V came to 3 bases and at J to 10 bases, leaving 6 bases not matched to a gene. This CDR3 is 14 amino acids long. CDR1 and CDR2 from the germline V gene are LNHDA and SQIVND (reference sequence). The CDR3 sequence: CASSMNRGSSPLHF. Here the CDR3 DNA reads TGTGCCAGTAGTATGAACAGGGGTTCATCACCCCTCCACTTT.

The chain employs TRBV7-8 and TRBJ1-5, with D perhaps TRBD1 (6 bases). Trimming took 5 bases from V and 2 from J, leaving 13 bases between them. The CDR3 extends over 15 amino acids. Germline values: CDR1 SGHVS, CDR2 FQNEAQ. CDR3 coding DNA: TGTGCCAGCAGCAAATGGGACATCGGCAATCAGCCCCAGCATTTT. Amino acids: CASSKWDIGNQPQHF.

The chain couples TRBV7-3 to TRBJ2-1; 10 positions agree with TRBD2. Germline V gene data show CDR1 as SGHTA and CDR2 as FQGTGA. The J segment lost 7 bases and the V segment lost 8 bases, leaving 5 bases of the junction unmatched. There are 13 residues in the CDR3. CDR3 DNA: TGTGCCAGCGGAGTAGCGGGGGGAAATGAGCAGTTCTTC. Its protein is CASGVAGGNEQFF.